The rows below give T cell receptor beta chains drawn from one sample of a study of T-cell memory formation after mild COVID-19. Using its own MiXCR run on the 5' RACE reads, TCRdb lists one record per CDR3 protein. This sample yields about 410,000 distinct CDR3 sequences, of which under 25% are seen a single time; around 13% belongs to the top ten. The sequenced sample was PBMCs or a T cell subset sorted from them (not recorded which). The receptors shown here come from an adult woman who had mild COVID-19 (a few samples of this study predate the infection). Cell type and time point are not known. The CDR3 runs from the conserved cysteine through the conserved F or W. D genes are given only for firm matches.

v_call: TRBV29-1; d_call: TRBD1; j_call: TRBJ2-1; cdr3_aa: CSVGDRAGNEQFF
v_call: TRBV6-1; d_call: TRBD1; j_call: TRBJ2-5; cdr3_aa: CASSGPDRAGGETQYF
v_call: TRBV20-1; d_call: NA; j_call: TRBJ2-1; cdr3_aa: CSAKRANNEQFF
v_call: TRBV7-9; d_call: NA; j_call: TRBJ2-7; cdr3_aa: CASSFDSSYEQYF
v_call: TRBV7-9; d_call: NA; j_call: TRBJ2-1; cdr3_aa: CASSLGHLYNEQFF
v_call: TRBV6-5; d_call: NA; j_call: TRBJ1-1; cdr3_aa: CASSYSWQLVNTEAFF
v_call: TRBV20-1; d_call: NA; j_call: TRBJ2-4; cdr3_aa: CSASSRLAKNIQYF
v_call: TRBV14; d_call: NA; j_call: TRBJ2-3; cdr3_aa: CASTPGTDSTHTDTQYF
v_call: TRBV7-9; d_call: TRBD1; j_call: TRBJ2-3; cdr3_aa: CASSYGTGVTDTQYF
v_call: TRBV5-1; d_call: NA; j_call: TRBJ2-1; cdr3_aa: CASSLEASSYNEQFF
v_call: TRBV24-1; d_call: NA; j_call: TRBJ1-2; cdr3_aa: CATSFSANYGYTF
v_call: TRBV6-6; d_call: TRBD1; j_call: TRBJ1-1; cdr3_aa: CATADRASTEAFF
v_call: TRBV27; d_call: NA; j_call: TRBJ2-3; cdr3_aa: CASSSELTGRGTDTQYF
v_call: TRBV18; d_call: NA; j_call: TRBJ2-7; cdr3_aa: CASSPTLSYEQYF
v_call: TRBV6-2/TRBV6-3; d_call: TRBD2; j_call: TRBJ2-1; cdr3_aa: CASSLGRGGPFF
v_call: TRBV12-3/TRBV12-4; d_call: TRBD2; j_call: TRBJ2-3; cdr3_aa: CASSFERGLTDTQYF
v_call: TRBV11-2; d_call: TRBD2; j_call: TRBJ2-5; cdr3_aa: CASSTSVGLGLETQYF
v_call: TRBV5-1; d_call: NA; j_call: TRBJ2-5; cdr3_aa: CASSLGVRETQYF
v_call: TRBV18; d_call: NA; j_call: TRBJ2-5; cdr3_aa: CASSSGQYQETQYF
v_call: TRBV20-1; d_call: TRBD2; j_call: TRBJ2-7; cdr3_aa: CSASEGGYEQYF
v_call: TRBV7-6; d_call: NA; j_call: TRBJ1-1; cdr3_aa: CASSLDEVAEAFF
v_call: TRBV7-8; d_call: NA; j_call: TRBJ2-5; cdr3_aa: CASSSLTGPQETQYF
v_call: TRBV9; d_call: NA; j_call: TRBJ2-5; cdr3_aa: CASSVGNWTLHSRETQYF
v_call: TRBV28; d_call: TRBD1; j_call: TRBJ2-2; cdr3_aa: CASSLLTRHRQGRGELFF
v_call: TRBV25-1; d_call: NA; j_call: TRBJ1-1; cdr3_aa: CASSDRPGLGAFF
v_call: TRBV19; d_call: NA; j_call: TRBJ2-2; cdr3_aa: CASSISGSGELFF
v_call: TRBV4-3; d_call: TRBD2; j_call: TRBJ2-1; cdr3_aa: CASSQDLTSGRNEQFF
v_call: TRBV7-9; d_call: TRBD2; j_call: TRBJ2-1; cdr3_aa: CASRGHSTGLAGQYNEQFF
v_call: TRBV5-1; d_call: NA; j_call: TRBJ2-5; cdr3_aa: CASSSQWTQYF
v_call: TRBV6-2/TRBV6-3; d_call: TRBD2; j_call: TRBJ2-5; cdr3_aa: CASSEKDLAGVETQYF
v_call: TRBV5-1; d_call: TRBD1; j_call: TRBJ1-1; cdr3_aa: CASSLFQGGTTEAFF